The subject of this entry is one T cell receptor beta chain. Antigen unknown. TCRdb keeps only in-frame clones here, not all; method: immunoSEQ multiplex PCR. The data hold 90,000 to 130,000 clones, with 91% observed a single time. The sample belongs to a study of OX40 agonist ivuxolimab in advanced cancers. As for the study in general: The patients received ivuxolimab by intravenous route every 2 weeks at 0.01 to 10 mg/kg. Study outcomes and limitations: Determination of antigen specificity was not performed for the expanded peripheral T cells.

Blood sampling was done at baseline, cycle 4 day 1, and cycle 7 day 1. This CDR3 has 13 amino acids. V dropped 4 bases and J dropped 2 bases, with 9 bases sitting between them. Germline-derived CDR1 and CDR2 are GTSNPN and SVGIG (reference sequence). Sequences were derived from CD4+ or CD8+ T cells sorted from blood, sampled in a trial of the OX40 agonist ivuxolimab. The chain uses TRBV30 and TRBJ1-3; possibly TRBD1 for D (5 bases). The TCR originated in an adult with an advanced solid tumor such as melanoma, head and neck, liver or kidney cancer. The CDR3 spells CAWIVGPGNTIYF. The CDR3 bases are TGTGCCTGGATTGTGGGACCTGGAAACACCATATATTTT.